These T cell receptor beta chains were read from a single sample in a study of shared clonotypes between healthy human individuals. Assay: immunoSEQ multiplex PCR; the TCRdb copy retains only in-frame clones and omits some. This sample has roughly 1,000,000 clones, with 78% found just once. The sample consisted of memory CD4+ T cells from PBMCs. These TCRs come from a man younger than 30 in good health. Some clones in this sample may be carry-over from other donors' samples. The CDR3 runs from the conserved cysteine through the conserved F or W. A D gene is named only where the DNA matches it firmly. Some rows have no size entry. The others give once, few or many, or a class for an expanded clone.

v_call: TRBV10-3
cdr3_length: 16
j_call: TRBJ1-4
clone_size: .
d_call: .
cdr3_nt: TGTGCCATCAGTGAGACCCCGGGAGCCGAAGGCGAAAAACTGTTTTTT
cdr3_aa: CAISETPGAEGEKLFF

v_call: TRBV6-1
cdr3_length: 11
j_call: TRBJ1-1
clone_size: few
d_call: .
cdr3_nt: TGTGCCAGCAGTGAAGGCACTGAAGCTTTCTTT
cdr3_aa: CASSEGTEAFF

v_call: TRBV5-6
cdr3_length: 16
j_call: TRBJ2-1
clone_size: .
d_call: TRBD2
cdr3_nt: TGTGCCAGCAGCCAGGCGGGCGGGGGTTCCTACAATGAGCAGTTCTTC
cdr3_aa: CASSQAGGGSYNEQFF

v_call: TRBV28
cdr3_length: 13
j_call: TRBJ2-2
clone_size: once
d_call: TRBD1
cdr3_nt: TGTGCCAGCAGTTTTACGGGACAGGGGAAGCTGTTTTTT
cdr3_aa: CASSFTGQGKLFF

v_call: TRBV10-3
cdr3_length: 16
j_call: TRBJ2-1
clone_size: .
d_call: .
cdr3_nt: TGTGCCATCAGTGAGCCAATTTATAGGACCGTCAATGAGCAGTTCTTC
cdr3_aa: CAISEPIYRTVNEQFF

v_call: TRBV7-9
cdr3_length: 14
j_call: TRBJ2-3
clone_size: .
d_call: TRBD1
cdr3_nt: TGTGCCAGCAGCCCTGAAGGACAGGGCGATACGCAGTATTTT
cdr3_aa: CASSPEGQGDTQYF

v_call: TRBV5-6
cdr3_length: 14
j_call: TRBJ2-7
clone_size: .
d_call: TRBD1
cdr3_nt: TGTGCCAGCAGCGGGGGACAGGGTCGCGACGAGCAGTACTTC
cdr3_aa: CASSGGQGRDEQYF

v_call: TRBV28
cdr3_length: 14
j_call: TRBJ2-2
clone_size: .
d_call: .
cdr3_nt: TGTGCCAGCAGAAGTTTGGTGAGCACCGGGGAGCTGTTTTTT
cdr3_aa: CASRSLVSTGELFF

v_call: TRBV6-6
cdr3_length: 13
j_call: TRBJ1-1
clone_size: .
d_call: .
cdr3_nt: TGTGCCATCGGACCAGGTCTGAACACTGAAGCTTTCTTT
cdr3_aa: CAIGPGLNTEAFF

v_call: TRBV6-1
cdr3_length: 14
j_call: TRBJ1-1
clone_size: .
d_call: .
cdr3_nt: TGTGCCAGCAGTGTGAAGGGGGTGTACACTGAAGCTTTCTTT
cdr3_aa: CASSVKGVYTEAFF

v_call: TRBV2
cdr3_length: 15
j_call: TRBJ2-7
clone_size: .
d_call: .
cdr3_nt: TGTGCCAGCAGTGATGGGGGACTCAGCTCCTACGAGCAGTACTTC
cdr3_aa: CASSDGGLSSYEQYF

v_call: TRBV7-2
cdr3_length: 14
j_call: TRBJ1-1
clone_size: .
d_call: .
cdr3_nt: TGTGCCAGCAGCTTACTGGTAGGGTACACTGAAGCTTTCTTT
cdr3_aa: CASSLLVGYTEAFF

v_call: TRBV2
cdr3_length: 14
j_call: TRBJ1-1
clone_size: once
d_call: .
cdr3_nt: TGTGCCAGCAGTGATCTGGTAGGGAACACTGAAGCTTTCTTT
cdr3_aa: CASSDLVGNTEAFF

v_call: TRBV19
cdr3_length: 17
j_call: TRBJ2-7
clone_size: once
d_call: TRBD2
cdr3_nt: TGTGCCAGTAGCCAGACTAGCGGGAGGGCCGGTAGCTACGAGCAGTACTTC
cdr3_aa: CASSQTSGRAGSYEQYF

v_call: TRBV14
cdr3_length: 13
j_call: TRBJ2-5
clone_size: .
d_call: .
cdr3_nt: TGTGCCAGCAGCCAACCGGGCGAAGAGACCCAGTACTTC
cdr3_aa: CASSQPGEETQYF

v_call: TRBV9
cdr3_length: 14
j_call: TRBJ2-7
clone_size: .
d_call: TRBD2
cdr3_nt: TGTGCCAGCAGCGCATCTAGCGGCTCCTACGAGCAGTACTTC
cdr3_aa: CASSASSGSYEQYF

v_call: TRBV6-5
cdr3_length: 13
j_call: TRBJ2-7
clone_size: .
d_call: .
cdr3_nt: TGTGCCACCAGACTCCAGGGTGTCTACGAGCAGTACTTC
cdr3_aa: CATRLQGVYEQYF

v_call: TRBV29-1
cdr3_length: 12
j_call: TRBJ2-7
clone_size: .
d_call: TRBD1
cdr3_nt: TGCAGCGGCGGCGGGACAGGGGTCGAGCAGTACTTC
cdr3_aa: CSGGGTGVEQYF

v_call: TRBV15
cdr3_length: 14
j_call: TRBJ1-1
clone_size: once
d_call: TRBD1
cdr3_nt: TGTGCCACCAGGAGAACCGGGACAGGGGGCAGAGCTTTCTTT
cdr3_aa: CATRRTGTGGRAFF

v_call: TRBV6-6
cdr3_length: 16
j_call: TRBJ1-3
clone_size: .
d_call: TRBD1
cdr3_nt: TGTGCCAGCACCGATACCGGGACAGGGGCTGGAAACACCATATATTTT
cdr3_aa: CASTDTGTGAGNTIYF

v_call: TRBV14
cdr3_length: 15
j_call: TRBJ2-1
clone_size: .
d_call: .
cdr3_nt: TGTGCCAGCAGTCCGACTAGGGGTACTTACAATGAGCAGTTCTTC
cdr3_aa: CASSPTRGTYNEQFF

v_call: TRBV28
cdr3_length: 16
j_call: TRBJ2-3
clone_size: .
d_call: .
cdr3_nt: TGTGCCAGCAGTTCTATCTGGTCTTCTGACACAGATACGCAGTATTTT
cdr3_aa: CASSSIWSSDTDTQYF

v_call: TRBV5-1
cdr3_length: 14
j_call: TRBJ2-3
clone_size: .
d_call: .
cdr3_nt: TGCGCCAGCAGTTCCGAATCTAGCACAGATACGCAGTATTTT
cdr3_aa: CASSSESSTDTQYF

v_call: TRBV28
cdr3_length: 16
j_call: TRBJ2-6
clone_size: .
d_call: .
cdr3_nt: TGTGCCAGCAGTTCACCTGGGGCCTCTGGGGCCAACGTCCTGACTTTC
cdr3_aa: CASSSPGASGANVLTF

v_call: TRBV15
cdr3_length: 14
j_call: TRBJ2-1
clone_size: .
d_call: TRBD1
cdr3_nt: TGTGCCACCAGCGAGGGGGCGTTCTACAATGAGCAGTTCTTC
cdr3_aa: CATSEGAFYNEQFF

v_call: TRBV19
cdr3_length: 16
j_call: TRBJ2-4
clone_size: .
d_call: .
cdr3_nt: TGTGCCAGTAGTATAGGTACCGGGCACGGCAAAAACATTCAGTACTTC
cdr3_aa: CASSIGTGHGKNIQYF

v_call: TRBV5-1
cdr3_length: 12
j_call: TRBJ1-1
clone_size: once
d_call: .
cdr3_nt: TGCGCCAGCAGCGAACCTGGCGGGGGAGCTTTCTTT
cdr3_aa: CASSEPGGGAFF

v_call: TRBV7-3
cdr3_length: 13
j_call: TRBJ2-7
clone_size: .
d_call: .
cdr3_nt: TGTGCCAGCAGCTTAGGGAATCTAGACGAGCAGTACTTC
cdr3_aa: CASSLGNLDEQYF

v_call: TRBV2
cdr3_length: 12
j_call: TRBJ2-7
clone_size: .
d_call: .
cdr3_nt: TGTGCCAGCAGTGTTTTATCCTACGAGCAGTACTTC
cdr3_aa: CASSVLSYEQYF

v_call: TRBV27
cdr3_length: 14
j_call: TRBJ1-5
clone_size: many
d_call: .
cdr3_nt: TGTGCCAGCAGTTTCAGGGGAGGCGGGCAGCCCCAGCATTTT
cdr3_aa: CASSFRGGGQPQHF

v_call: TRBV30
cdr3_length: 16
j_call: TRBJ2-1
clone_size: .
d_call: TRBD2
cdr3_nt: TGTGCCTGGGCCGTGACTAGCGGCACCTCCTACAATGAGCAGTTCTTC
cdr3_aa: CAWAVTSGTSYNEQFF

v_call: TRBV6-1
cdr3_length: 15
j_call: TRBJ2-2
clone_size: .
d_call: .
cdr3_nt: TGTGCCAGCAGTGGAGGGGGACCGATCACCGGGGAGCTGTTTTTT
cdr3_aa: CASSGGGPITGELFF

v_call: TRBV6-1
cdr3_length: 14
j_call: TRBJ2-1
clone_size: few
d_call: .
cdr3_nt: TGTGCCAGCAGTGACTATAAGGGGGTCAATGAGCAGTTCTTC
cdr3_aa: CASSDYKGVNEQFF

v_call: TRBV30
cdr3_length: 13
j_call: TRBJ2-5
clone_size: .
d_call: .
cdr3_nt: TGTGCCTGGAGTGGAGGACGGGGAGAGACCCAGTACTTC
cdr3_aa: CAWSGGRGETQYF

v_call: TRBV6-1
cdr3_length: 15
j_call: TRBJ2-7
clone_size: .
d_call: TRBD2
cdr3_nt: TGTGCCAGCAGTTCTAGCGGGAGGGTTTCAGGGGAGCAGTACTTC
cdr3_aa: CASSSSGRVSGEQYF

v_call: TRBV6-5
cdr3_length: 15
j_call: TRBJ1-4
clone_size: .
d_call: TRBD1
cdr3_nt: TGTGCCAGCAGGATAACAGGGGCCTCTAATGAAAAACTGTTTTTT
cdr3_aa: CASRITGASNEKLFF

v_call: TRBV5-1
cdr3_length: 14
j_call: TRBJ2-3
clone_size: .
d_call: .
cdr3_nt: TGCGCCAGCAGCTTGACGCTGAGCACAGATACGCAGTATTTT
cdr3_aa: CASSLTLSTDTQYF

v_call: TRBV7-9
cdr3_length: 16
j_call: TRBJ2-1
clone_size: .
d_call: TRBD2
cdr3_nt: TGTGCCAGCAGCTTAGCTGGGCGGACTAGAGCTAGTGAGCAGTTCTTC
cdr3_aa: CASSLAGRTRASEQFF

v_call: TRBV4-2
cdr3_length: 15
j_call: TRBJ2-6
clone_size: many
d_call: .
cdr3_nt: TGTGCCAGCAGCCAATCTCCGTCTGGGGCCAACGTCCTGACTTTC
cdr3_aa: CASSQSPSGANVLTF

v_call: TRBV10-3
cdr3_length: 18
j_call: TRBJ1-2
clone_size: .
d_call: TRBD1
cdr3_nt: TGTGCCATCAGTGATTCGGTCGGACAGGGGGCTTATAACTATGGCTACACCTTC
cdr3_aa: CAISDSVGQGAYNYGYTF

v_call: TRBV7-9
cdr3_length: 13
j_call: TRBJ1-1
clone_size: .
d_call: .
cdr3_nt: TGTGCCAGCAGCCCCTCTGGAGGGGTTAAAGCTTTCTTT
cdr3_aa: CASSPSGGVKAFF

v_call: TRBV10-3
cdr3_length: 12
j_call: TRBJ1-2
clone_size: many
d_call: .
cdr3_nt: TGTGCCATCAGTGAACAGGGTAGGGGCTACACCTTC
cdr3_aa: CAISEQGRGYTF

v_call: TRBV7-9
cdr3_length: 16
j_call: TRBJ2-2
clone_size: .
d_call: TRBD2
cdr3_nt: TGTGCCAGCAGCTTAGACGGGAGGGCGAGCACCGGGGAGCTGTTTTTT
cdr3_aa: CASSLDGRASTGELFF

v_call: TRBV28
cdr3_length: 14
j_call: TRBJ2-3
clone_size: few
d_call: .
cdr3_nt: TGTGCCAGCAGTTTTGGAGGGAGGACAGATACGCAGTATTTT
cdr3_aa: CASSFGGRTDTQYF

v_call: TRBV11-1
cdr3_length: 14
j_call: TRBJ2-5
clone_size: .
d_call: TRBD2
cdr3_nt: TGTGCCAGCAGCTTATTCCTAGCGGGGGAGACCCAGTACTTC
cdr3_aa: CASSLFLAGETQYF

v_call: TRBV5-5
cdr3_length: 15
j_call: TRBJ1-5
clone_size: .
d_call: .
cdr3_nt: TGTGCCAGCAGCTTTTCAGATTTCTTCAATCAGCCCCAGCATTTT
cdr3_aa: CASSFSDFFNQPQHF

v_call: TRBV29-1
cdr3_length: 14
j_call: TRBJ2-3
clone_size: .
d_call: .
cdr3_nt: TGCAGCGTTGCTCGTGGGAGTAGCACAGATACGCAGTATTTT
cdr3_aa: CSVARGSSTDTQYF

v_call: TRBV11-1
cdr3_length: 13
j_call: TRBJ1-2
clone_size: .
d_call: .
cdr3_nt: TGTGCCAGCAGCTTAGGCACTCACTATGGCTACACCTTC
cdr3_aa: CASSLGTHYGYTF

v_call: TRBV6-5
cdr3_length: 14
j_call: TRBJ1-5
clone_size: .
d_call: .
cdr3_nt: TGTGCCAGCAGTTACAACCGGGACAATCAGCCCCAGCATTTT
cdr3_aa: CASSYNRDNQPQHF

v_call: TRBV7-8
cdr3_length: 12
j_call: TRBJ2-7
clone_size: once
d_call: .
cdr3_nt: TGTGCCAGCAGCTTAAAGGGCTACGAGCAGTACTTC
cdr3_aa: CASSLKGYEQYF

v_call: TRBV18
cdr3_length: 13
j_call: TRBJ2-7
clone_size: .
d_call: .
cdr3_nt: TGTGCCAGCTCACCACAGGGAGAGGTCGAGCAGTACTTC
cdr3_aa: CASSPQGEVEQYF

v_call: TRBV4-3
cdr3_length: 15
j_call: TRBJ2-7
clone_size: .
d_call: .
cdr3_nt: TGCGCCAGCAGCCAAGATCACAGGAGCTCCTACGAGCAGTACTTC
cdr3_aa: CASSQDHRSSYEQYF

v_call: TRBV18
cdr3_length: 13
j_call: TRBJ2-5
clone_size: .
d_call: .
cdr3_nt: TGTGCCAGCTCACAGTGGGCGAAAGAGACCCAGTACTTC
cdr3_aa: CASSQWAKETQYF

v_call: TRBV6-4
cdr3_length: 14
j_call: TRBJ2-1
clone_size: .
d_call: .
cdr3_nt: TGTGCCAGCAGTAGGACTGGTTATAGAGGTGAGCAGTTCTTC
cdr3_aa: CASSRTGYRGEQFF

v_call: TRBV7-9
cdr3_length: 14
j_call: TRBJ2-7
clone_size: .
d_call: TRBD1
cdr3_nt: TGTGCCAGCAGCTTATCACAGGGGGCCTACGAGCAGTACTTC
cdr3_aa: CASSLSQGAYEQYF

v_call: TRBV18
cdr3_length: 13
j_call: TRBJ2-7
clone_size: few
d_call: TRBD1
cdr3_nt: TGTGCCAGCGCAGGGACAGGGGTCCACGAGCAGTACTTC
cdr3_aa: CASAGTGVHEQYF

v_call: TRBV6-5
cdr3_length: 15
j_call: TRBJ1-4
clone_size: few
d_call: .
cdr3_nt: TGTGCCAGCAGTTCCCGTGGGCGGGAAGGTGAAAAACTGTTTTTT
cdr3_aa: CASSSRGREGEKLFF